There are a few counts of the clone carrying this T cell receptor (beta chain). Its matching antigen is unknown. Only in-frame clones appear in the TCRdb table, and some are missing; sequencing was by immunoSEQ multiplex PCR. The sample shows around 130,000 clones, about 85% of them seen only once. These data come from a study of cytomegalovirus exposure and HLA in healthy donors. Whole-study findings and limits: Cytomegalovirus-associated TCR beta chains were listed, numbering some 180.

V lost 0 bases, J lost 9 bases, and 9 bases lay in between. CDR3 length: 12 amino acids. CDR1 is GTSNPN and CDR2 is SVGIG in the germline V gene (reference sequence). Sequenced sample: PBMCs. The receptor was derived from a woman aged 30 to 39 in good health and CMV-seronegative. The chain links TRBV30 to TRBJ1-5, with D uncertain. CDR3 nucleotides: TGTGCCTGGAGTGTAGGACGGGGGCCCCAGCATTTT. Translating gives CAWSVGRGPQHF.